Each of the 8 T cell receptor beta chains below was sequenced from the same sample in a study of control samples from healthy donors and cancer patients. Produced via immunoSEQ multiplex PCR; TCRdb's table is partial and in-frame only. The data show over 150,000 clones, nearly 96% seen once. Specimen: blood. The receptor set was obtained from a woman under 40 in good health.

This sequence joins TRBV29-1 and TRBJ1-1; unclear D gene. V was trimmed by 2 bases and J by 7 bases, leaving 14 bases between them. From germline, CDR1 is SQVTM and CDR2 ANQGSEA. The CDR3 totals 13 residues. DNA of the CDR3: TGCAGCGTTGAACGTCGGGCACTAAGTGAAGCTTTCTTT. Translation: CSVERRALSEAFF.

J is TRBJ1-5 and V is TRBV15; D is unclear. The CDR3 is made up of 11 amino acids. Germline V gene sequence: CDR1 LNHNV, CDR2 YYDKDF (reference sequence). V was clipped by 10 bases and J by 0 bases, with 4 bases between them. Here the CDR3 reads CAMNSNQPQHF. CDR3 DNA sequence: TGTGCCATGAATAGCAATCAGCCCCAGCATTTT. The full variable domain, in which reference TRBV15 and TRBJ1-5 provide the parts outside the CDR3, is DAMVIQNPRYQVTQFGKPVTLSCSQTLNHNVMYWYQQKSSQAPKLLFHYYDKDFNNEADTPDNFQSRRPNTSFCFLDIRSPGLGDTAMYLCAMNSNQPQHFGDGTRLSIL.

V and J are TRBV15 and TRBJ1-5; perhaps TRBD1 as D (6 bases). The germline gives CDR1 LNHNV, CDR2 YYDKDF (reference sequence). The CDR3 has 15 residues. The V end was cut by 4 bases, the J end by 3 bases, with 13 bases between. The CDR3 region is CATSIRGQNNQPQHF. The CDR3 nucleotides are TGTGCCACCAGCATACGTGGACAGAACAATCAGCCCCAGCATTTT.

This clone was found once. V and J are TRBV6-5 and TRBJ1-1; TRBD1 aligns across 9 bases. From germline, CDR1 is MNHEY and CDR2 SVGAGI. The V gene end was trimmed by 1 base and the J gene end by 2 bases; junction bases not matched to a gene: 2. CDR3 size: 15 residues. The CDR3 is CASSYLDRGNTEAFF. In nucleotides, the CDR3 is TGTGCCAGCAGTTACTTGGACAGGGGAAACACTGAAGCTTTCTTT.

The chain employs TRBV30 and TRBJ1-6; D is unresolved. Germline CDR1 reads GTSNPN; CDR2 reads SVGIG (reference sequence). The CDR3 runs to 14 residues. Deletions cut 1 base from V and 7 bases from J, with 11 bases between. The CDR3 DNA sequence: TGTGCCTGGAGTGCTGGGTTCCCCAATTCACCCCTCCACTTT. Amino acids: CAWSAGFPNSPLHF.

The V and J genes are TRBV10-3 and TRBJ2-3; 16 bases map to TRBD2. This CDR3 contains 21 residues. Germline assignment: CDR1 ENHRY and CDR2 SYGVKD. Losses at the gene ends were 6 bases for V and 6 bases for J; bases not matched to a gene: 21. In DNA, the CDR3 is TGTGCCATCAGCCCAAGCCTACTTACCGCGGGACTAGCGGGAGGGCGGGATACGCAGTATTTT. Residues: CAISPSLLTAGLAGGRDTQYF.

V usage is TRBV27 and J usage is TRBJ2-7; D unresolved. CDR1 MNHEY and CDR2 SMNVEV come from the germline V gene (reference sequence). The V and J ends lost 2 bases and 3 bases respectively, with 11 bases between them. This CDR3 has 14 amino acids. CDR3 coding DNA: TGTGCCAGCAGTTTAACGTCAGATTACTACGAGCAGTACTTC. Translating gives CASSLTSDYYEQYF.

The chain combines TRBV27 with TRBJ2-4; no definite D call. Trimming left V 4 bases short and J 0 bases short, with 16 bases between. Per germline, CDR1 MNHEY and CDR2 SMNVEV (reference sequence). This CDR3 has 17 residues. CDR3 coding DNA: TGTGCCAGCAGTTCCGGTCTGTGGGGTCTAGCCAAAAACATTCAGTACTTC. Translation gives CASSSGLWGLAKNIQYF.